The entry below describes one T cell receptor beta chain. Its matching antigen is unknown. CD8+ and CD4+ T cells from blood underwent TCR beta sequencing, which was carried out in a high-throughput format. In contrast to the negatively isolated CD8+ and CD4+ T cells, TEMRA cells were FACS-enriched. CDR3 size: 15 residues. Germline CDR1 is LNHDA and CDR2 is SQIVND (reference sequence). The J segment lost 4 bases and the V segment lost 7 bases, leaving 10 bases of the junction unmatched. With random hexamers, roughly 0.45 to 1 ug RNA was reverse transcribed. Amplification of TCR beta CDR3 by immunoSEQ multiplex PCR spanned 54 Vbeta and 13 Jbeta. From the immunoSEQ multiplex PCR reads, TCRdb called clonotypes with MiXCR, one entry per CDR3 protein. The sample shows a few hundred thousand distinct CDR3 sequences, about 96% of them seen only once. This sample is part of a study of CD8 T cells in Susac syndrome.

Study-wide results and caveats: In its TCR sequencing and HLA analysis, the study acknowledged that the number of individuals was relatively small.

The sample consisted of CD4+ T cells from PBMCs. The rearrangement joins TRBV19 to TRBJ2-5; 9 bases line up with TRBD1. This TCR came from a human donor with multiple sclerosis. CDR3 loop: CASTNPGQGSETQYF. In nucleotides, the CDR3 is TGTGCCAGTACTAATCCGGGACAGGGATCAGAGACCCAGTACTTC.